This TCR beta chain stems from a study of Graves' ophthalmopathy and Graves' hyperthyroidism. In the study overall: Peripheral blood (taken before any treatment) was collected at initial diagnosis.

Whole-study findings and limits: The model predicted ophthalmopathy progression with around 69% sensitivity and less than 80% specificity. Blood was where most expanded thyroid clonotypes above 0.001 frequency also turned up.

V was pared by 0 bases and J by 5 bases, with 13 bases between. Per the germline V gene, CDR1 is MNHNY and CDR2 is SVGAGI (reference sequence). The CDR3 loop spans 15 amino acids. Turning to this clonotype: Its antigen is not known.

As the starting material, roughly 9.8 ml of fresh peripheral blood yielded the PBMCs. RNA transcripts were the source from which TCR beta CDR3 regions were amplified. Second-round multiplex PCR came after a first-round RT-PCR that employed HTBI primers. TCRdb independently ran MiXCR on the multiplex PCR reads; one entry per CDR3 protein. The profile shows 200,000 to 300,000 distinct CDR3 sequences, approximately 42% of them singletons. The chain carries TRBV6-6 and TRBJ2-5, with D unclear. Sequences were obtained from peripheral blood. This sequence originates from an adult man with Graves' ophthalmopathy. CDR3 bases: TGTGCCAGCAGTTACTCGACTGACACCGGGGAGACCCAGTACTTC. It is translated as CASSYSTDTGETQYF.